The T cell receptor beta chain under discussion was sequenced for a study of T cells in Graves' hyperthyroidism and ophthalmopathy. The CDR3 extends over 13 amino acids. Germline CDR1 and CDR2: MNHEY and SMNVEV (reference sequence). Trimming removed 4 bases at V and 5 bases at J, with 12 bases between. Amplified TCR beta CDR3 regions derived from RNA transcripts. In the first-round RT-PCR of the TCR CDR3, the HTBI primer set was used. TCRdb redid the calling of the multiplex PCR reads with MiXCR, one entry per CDR3 protein. This table has nearly 600,000 distinct CDR3 sequences, 13% to 15% appearing once. This clonotype has at least ten counts.

The J gene is TRBJ2-7, the V gene TRBV27; D possibly matches TRBD1 or TRBD2 (5 bases each). Input material: blood. The TCR was taken from a woman aged 18-29 years with Graves' ophthalmopathy. This CDR3 reads CASSWGYRNEQYF. DNA of the CDR3: TGTGCCAGCAGTTGGGGGTACAGAAACGAGCAGTACTTC.